This T cell receptor beta chain was captured in a study of cytomegalovirus exposure and HLA in healthy donors. Findings and limits, study-wide: No immune exposure information besides CMV serostatus was available.

V was clipped by 4 bases and J by 9 bases; unmatched bases: 12. The CDR3 runs 15 residues. Germline V gene lookup returns CDR1 SGHDT and CDR2 YYEEEE. Amplification used 60 Vbeta primers and 13 Jbeta primers. Clones were sequenced by immunoSEQ multiplex PCR, and TCRdb holds only the in-frame ones, with some missing. Counted here are some 110,000 clones, about four fifths occurring once; the ten biggest clones make up about 4.9%. This clone was counted between two and nine times. Its antigen is still unknown. This clonotype was sampled from a man aged 25-45 years in good health and CMV-seropositive. The chain couples TRBV5-6 to TRBJ2-1; 8 bases fit TRBD2. Sequenced sample: PBMCs. The CDR3 DNA reads as TGTGCCAGCAGCGCCAGACTAGCGCCCTGGTTTGAGCAGTTCTTC. Its translation: CASSARLAPWFEQFF.